This is a list of T cell receptor beta chains from one sample in a study of blood T cell repertoires in COVID-19. Some clones are missing from TCRdb's copy, which holds only in-frame ones; the method was immunoSEQ multiplex PCR. Of some 150,000 clones in the sample, 86% were seen once. Sequenced material: peripheral blood. These receptors were collected from a man in his sixties or seventies with acute or convalescent COVID-19. CDR3s include the opening cysteine and the closing phenylalanine or tryptophan. A D gene is named only where the DNA matches it firmly. Clone size appears in some rows only: once, few, many, or a class for an expanded clone.

15	NA	TRBD1	TRBV7-6	TRBJ1-3	CASSASRDRVNTIYF	TGTGCCAGCAGCGCAAGCCGGGACAGGGTTAACACCATATATTTT
14	NA	TRBD2	TRBV7-9	TRBJ2-1	CASGSGGPYNEQFF	TGTGCCAGCGGATCGGGGGGTCCCTACAATGAGCAGTTCTTC
15	NA	NA	TRBV6-5	TRBJ2-5	CASSYSFNREETQYF	TGTGCCAGCAGTTACTCGTTCAACAGGGAAGAGACCCAGTACTTC
13	NA	NA	TRBV7-7	TRBJ2-2	CASSLGESGELFF	TGTGCCAGCAGCCTCGGGGAGTCCGGGGAGCTGTTTTTT
13	NA	TRBD2	TRBV5-6	TRBJ2-3	CATKRGPTDTQYF	TGTGCCACCAAGCGGGGACCCACAGATACGCAGTATTTT
15	few	TRBD1	TRBV27	TRBJ1-4	CASSTYRGANEKLFF	TGTGCCAGCAGTACCTACAGGGGAGCTAATGAAAAACTGTTTTTT
18	NA	NA	TRBV4-3	TRBJ1-5	CASSQDWAGVGSNQPQHF	TGCGCCAGCAGCCAAGATTGGGCAGGGGTTGGAAGCAATCAGCCCCAGCATTTT
14	NA	TRBD1	TRBV7-2	TRBJ2-5	CASSLRDRKKTQYF	TGTGCCAGCAGCTTGCGGGACAGGAAGAAGACCCAGTACTTC
15	NA	TRBD1	TRBV27	TRBJ2-7	CASRRGQEESYEQYF	TGTGCCAGCAGACGCGGACAGGAAGAATCCTACGAGCAGTACTTC
14	NA	NA	TRBV5-1	TRBJ1-4	CASSLRDIREKLFF	TGCGCCAGCAGCTTGCGGGACATACGCGAAAAACTGTTTTTT
14	NA	NA	TRBV18	TRBJ2-2	CASSYVRDTGELFF	TGTGCCAGCTCCTACGTCAGGGACACCGGGGAGCTGTTTTTT
14	NA	TRBD1	TRBV30	TRBJ2-1	CAWGRQGNDNEQFF	TGTGCCTGGGGTCGACAGGGGAACGACAATGAGCAGTTCTTC
15	NA	TRBD2	TRBV30	TRBJ2-5	CAWSPLAAYQETQYF	TGTGCCTGGAGTCCCCTAGCGGCGTACCAAGAGACCCAGTACTTC
13	NA	NA	TRBV5-5	TRBJ2-1	CASRFFRDNEQFF	TGTGCCAGCCGCTTCTTCCGGGACAATGAGCAGTTCTTC
12	NA	TRBD2	TRBV20-1	TRBJ2-7	CSASAGAYEQYF	TGCAGTGCTAGTGCGGGGGCCTACGAGCAGTACTTC
16	NA	TRBD2	TRBV5-1	TRBJ2-3	CASSPGLAGSSDTQYF	TGCGCCAGCAGCCCAGGACTAGCGGGAAGTTCGGATACGCAGTATTTT
12	NA	TRBD1	TRBV10-3	TRBJ2-5	CAIRQGQETQYF	TGTGCCATCCGACAGGGCCAAGAGACCCAGTACTTC
15	NA	NA	TRBV5-8	TRBJ1-1	CASSLWGGRNTEAFF	TGTGCCAGCAGCTTATGGGGGGGCCGGAACACTGAAGCTTTCTTT
15	NA	NA	TRBV24-1	TRBJ2-5	CATSDPQEGGETQYF	TGTGCCACCAGTGACCCCCAAGAGGGTGGGGAGACCCAGTACTTC
15	NA	TRBD2	TRBV27	TRBJ2-1	CASSLYSSGNHEQFF	TGTGCCAGCAGTTTATACTCTAGCGGGAACCATGAGCAGTTCTTC
15	once	NA	TRBV6-6	TRBJ1-4	CASSPDSPLYEKLFF	TGTGCCAGCAGTCCGGACAGCCCGTTATATGAAAAACTGTTTTTT
14	NA	TRBD2	TRBV5-4	TRBJ2-3	CASTLGTSGTTQYF	TGTGCCAGCACCCTCGGGACTAGCGGCACCACGCAGTATTTT
13	once	NA	TRBV6-6	TRBJ1-1	CASSYRGLAEAFF	TGTGCCAGCAGTTACAGGGGGTTGGCTGAAGCTTTCTTT
15	NA	TRBD1	TRBV27	TRBJ1-6	CASSMTGGYNSPLHF	TGTGCCAGCAGTATGACAGGGGGATATAATTCACCCCTCCACTTT
13	NA	NA	TRBV6-5	TRBJ1-6	CASSLTRLPTLHF	TGTGCCAGCAGTTTAACTCGACTACCCACCCTCCACTTT
15	NA	TRBD1	TRBV3-1/TRBV3-2	TRBJ2-5	CASSQADRGSETQYF	TGTGCCAGCAGCCAAGCCGACAGGGGAAGTGAGACCCAGTACTTC
14	few	NA	TRBV2	TRBJ1-2	CASSELGVRYGYTF	TGTGCCAGCAGTGAGCTCGGGGTTCGGTATGGCTACACCTTC
15	NA	NA	TRBV2	TRBJ2-1	CASRARTAAYNEQFF	TGTGCCAGCAGGGCTCGGACAGCTGCCTACAATGAGCAGTTCTTC
12	NA	NA	TRBV9	TRBJ2-2	CASSAQTGELFF	TGTGCCAGCAGCGCACAGACCGGGGAGCTGTTTTTT
14	NA	TRBD1	TRBV7-6	TRBJ1-6	CASSFNRGDSPLHF	TGTGCCAGCAGCTTTAACAGGGGGGATTCACCCCTCCACTTT
15	NA	TRBD1	TRBV10-1	TRBJ2-2	CASGKGTANTGELFF	TGCGCCAGCGGTAAAGGGACAGCGAACACCGGGGAGCTGTTTTTT
15	NA	TRBD2	TRBV11-3	TRBJ2-1	CASSRGRGDYNEQFF	TGTGCCAGCAGCCGGGGACGGGGGGACTACAATGAGCAGTTCTTC
12	NA	NA	TRBV2	TRBJ1-2	CASRIAGYGYTF	TGTGCCAGCAGGATTGCAGGCTATGGCTACACCTTC